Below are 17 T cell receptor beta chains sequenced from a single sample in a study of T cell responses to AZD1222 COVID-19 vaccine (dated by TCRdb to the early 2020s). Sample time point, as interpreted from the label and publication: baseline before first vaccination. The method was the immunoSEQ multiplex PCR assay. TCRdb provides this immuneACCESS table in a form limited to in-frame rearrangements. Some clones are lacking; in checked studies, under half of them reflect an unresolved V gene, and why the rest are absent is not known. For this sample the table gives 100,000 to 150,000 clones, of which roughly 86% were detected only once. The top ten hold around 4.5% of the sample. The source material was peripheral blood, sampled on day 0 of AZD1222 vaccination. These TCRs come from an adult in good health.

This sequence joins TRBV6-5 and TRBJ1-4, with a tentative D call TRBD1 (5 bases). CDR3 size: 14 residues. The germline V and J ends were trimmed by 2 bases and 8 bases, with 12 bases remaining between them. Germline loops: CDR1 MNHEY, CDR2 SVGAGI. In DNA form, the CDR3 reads TGTGCCAGCAGTTACGGGGCCGGTGGGGAAAAACTGTTTTTT. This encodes CASSYGAGGEKLFF.

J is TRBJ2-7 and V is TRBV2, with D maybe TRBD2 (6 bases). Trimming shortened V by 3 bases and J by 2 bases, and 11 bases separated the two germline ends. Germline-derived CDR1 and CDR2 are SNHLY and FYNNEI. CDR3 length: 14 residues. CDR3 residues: CASSETGGAYEQYF. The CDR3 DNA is TGTGCCAGCAGTGAGACGGGCGGGGCCTACGAGCAGTACTTC.

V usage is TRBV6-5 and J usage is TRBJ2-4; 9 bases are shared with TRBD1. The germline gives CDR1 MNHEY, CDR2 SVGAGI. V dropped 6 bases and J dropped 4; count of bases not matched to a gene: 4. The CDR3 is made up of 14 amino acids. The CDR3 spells CASRPDRGKNIQYF. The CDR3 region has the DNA TGTGCCAGCAGGCCGGACAGGGGTAAAAACATTCAGTACTTC.

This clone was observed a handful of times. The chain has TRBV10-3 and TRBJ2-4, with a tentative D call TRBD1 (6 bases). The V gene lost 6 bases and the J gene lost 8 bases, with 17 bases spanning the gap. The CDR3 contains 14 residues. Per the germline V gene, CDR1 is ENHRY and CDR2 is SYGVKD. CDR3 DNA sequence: TGTGCCATCAGCCGACAGGACCGCACGGACATTCAGTACTTC. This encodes CAISRQDRTDIQYF.

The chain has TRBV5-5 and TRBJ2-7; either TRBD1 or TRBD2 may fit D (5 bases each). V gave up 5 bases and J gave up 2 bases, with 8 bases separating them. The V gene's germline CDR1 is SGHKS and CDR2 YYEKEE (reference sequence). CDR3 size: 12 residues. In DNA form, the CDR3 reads TGTGCCAGCAGGGGGGTTACCTACGAGCAGTACTTC. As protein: CASRGVTYEQYF. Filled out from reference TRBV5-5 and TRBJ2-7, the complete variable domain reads DAGVTQSPTHLIKTRGQQVTLRCSPISGHKSVSWYQQVLGQGPQFIFQYYEKEERGRGNFPDRFSARQFPNYSSELNVNALLLGDSALYLCASRGVTYEQYFGPGTRLTVT.

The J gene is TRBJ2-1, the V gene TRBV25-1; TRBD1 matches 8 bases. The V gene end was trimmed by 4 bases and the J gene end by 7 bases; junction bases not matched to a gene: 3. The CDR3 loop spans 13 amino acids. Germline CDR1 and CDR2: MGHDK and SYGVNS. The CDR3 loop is CASSARTGNEQFF. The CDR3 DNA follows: TGTGCCAGCAGTGCCCGGACAGGGAATGAGCAGTTCTTC. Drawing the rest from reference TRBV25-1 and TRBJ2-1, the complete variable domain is EADIYQTPRYLVIGTGKKITLECSQTMGHDKMYWYQQDPGMELHLIHYSYGVNSTEKGDLSSESTVSRIRTEHFPLTLESARPSHTSQYLCASSARTGNEQFFGPGTRLTVL.

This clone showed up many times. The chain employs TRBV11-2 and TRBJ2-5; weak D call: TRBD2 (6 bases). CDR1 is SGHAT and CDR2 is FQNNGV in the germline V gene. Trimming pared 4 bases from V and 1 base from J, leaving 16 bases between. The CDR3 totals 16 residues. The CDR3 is CASSSQYRDSQETQYF. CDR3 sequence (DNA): TGTGCCAGCAGCTCCCAATACCGGGACTCCCAAGAGACCCAGTACTTC.

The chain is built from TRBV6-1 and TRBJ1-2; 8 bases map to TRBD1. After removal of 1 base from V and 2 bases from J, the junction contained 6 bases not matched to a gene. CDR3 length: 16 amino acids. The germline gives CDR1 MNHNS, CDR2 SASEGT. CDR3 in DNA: TGTGCCAGCAGTGAAGATTTATGGGACAGGAACTATGGCTACACCTTC. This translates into CASSEDLWDRNYGYTF.

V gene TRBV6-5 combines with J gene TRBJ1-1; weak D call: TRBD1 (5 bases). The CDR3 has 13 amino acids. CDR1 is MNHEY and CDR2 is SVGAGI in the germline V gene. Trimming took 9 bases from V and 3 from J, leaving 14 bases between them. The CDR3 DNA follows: TGTGCCAGTCTGTCAGGGATAGACACTGAAGCTTTCTTT. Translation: CASLSGIDTEAFF.

CDR3 nucleotide sequence: TGTGCCAGCAGCCAAGCGCCTAGCGGGGGATACACAGATACGCAGTATTTT. It specifies CASSQAPSGGYTDTQYF. The chain couples TRBV3-1 (or the pseudogene TRBV3-2) to TRBJ2-3, with 10 bases lining up with TRBD2. The germline CDR1 and CDR2 sequences are LGHDT and YNNKEL (reference sequence). V dropped 1 base and J dropped 2; count of bases not matched to a gene: 6. The CDR3 consists of 17 residues.

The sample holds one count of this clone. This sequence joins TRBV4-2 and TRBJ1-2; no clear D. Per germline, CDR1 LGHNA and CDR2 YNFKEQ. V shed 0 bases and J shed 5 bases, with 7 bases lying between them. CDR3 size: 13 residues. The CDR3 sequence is CASSQDGQYGYTF. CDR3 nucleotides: TGTGCCAGCAGCCAAGATGGGCAGTATGGCTACACCTTC.

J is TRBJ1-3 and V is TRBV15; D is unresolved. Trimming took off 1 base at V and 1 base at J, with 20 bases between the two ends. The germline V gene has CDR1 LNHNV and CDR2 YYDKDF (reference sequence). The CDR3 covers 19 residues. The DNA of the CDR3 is TGTGCCACCAGCAGAGGGCGGATACGTTCGAGACTTTCTGGAAACACCATATATTTT. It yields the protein CATSRGRIRSRLSGNTIYF.

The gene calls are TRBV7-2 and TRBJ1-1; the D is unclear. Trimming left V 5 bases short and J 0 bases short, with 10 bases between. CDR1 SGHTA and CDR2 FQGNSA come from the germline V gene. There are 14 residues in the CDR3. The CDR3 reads CASSPRRLNTEAFF. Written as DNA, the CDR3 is TGTGCCAGCAGCCCTAGACGGTTGAACACTGAAGCTTTCTTT.

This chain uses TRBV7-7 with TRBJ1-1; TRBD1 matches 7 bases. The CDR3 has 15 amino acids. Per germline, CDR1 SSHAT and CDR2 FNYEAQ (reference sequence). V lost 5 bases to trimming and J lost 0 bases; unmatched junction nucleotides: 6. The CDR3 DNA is TGTGCCAGCAGCCCCATGGGACAGATGAACACTGAAGCTTTCTTT. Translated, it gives CASSPMGQMNTEAFF.

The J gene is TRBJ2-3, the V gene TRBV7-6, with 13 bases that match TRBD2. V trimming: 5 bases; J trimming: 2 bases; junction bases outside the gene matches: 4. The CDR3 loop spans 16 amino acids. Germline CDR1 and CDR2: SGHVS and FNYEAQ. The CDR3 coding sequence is TGTGCCAGCAGCCGGACTAGCGGGAGAACCACAGATACGCAGTATTTT. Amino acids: CASSRTSGRTTDTQYF.

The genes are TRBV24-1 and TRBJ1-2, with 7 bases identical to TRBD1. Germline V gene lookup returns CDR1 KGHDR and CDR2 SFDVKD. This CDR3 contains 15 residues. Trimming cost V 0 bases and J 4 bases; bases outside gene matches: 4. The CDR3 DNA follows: TGTGCCACCAGTGATTTGAGACAGGGAATCTATGGCTACACCTTC. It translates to CATSDLRQGIYGYTF.

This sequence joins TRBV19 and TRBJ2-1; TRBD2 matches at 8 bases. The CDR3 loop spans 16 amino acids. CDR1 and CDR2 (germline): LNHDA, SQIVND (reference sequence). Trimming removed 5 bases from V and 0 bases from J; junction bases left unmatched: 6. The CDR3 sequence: CASSFSGASSYNEQFF. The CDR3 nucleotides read TGTGCCAGTAGTTTTAGCGGGGCGAGCTCCTACAATGAGCAGTTCTTC. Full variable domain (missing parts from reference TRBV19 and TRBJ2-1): DGGITQSPKYLFRKEGQNVTLSCEQNLNHDAMYWYRQDPGQGLRLIYYSQIVNDFQKGDIAEGYSVSREKKESFPLTVTSAQKNPTAFYLCASSFSGASSYNEQFFGPGTRLTVL.